Each of the 7 T cell receptor beta chains below was sequenced from the same sample in a study of human T cells and chemical hapten exposure. TCRdb re-called the RACE reads through MiXCR, storing one row per CDR3 protein. The sample has over 150,000 distinct CDR3 sequences, around a quarter seen once. The sample's time point: patch test 3, about 24 weeks after DPC sensitization. Treatment here: therapeutic diphenylcyclopropenone sensitization with weekly scalp DPC. This specimen consisted of whole blood, obtained in connection with sensitization to the hapten diphenylcyclopropenone (DPC). The receptors were gathered from a woman younger than 30 with alopecia areata. Some clones in this sample may be carry-over from other donors' samples.

The V gene is TRBV7-2, the J gene TRBJ2-1, with D maybe TRBD2 (6 bases). CDR3 size: 11 residues. The germline gives CDR1 SGHTA, CDR2 FQGNSA. Trimming pared 5 bases from V and 9 bases from J, leaving 8 bases between. CDR3 in amino acids: CASSAGSEQFF. DNA for the CDR3: TGTGCCAGCAGCGCGGGGAGTGAGCAGTTCTTC.

This clonotype has more than one count but fewer than ten. CDR3 sequence (DNA): TGTGCCAGCTCGCGTACCGGGACTAGCGGCTTGGCGGGCACAGATACGCAGTATTTT. Encoded protein: CASSRTGTSGLAGTDTQYF. The chain has TRBV18 and TRBJ2-3; 11 bases are shared with TRBD2. The CDR3 spans 19 residues. Germline loops: CDR1 KGHSH, CDR2 LQKENI. J was trimmed by 1 base and V by 6 bases; bases with no gene match: 15.

This clonotype was counted between two and nine times. The gene calls are TRBV7-8 and TRBJ2-2; 8 bases are a match to TRBD1. Germline trimming cut 1 base from V and 7 bases from J; bases unmatched to any gene: 5. The germline gives CDR1 SGHVS, CDR2 FQNEAQ. This CDR3 has 15 residues. The CDR3 DNA sequence: TGTGCCAGCAGCTTAGGCGGACAGGGTGTCGGGGAGCTGTTTTTT. Residues: CASSLGGQGVGELFF.

The chain recombines TRBV20-1 with TRBJ1-4; D not certain. Germline assignment: CDR1 DFQATT and CDR2 SNEGSKA (reference sequence). The ends were cut back, 0 bases at V and 6 bases at J, with 14 bases in the middle. The CDR3 is 15 residues long. CDR3 loop: CSARDASKWDEKLFF. The CDR3 region has the DNA TGCAGTGCTAGAGATGCTTCAAAATGGGATGAAAAACTGTTTTTT.

The chain has TRBV2 and TRBJ1-1; weak D call: TRBD1 (5 bases). The ends were cut back, 10 bases at V and 5 bases at J, with 17 bases in the middle. The CDR3 is 13 residues long. The germline V gene encodes CDR1 SNHLY and CDR2 FYNNEI. In DNA, the CDR3 is TGTGCCACTAAATTAGGGACCGAGACTGAAGCTTTCTTT. It yields the protein CATKLGTETEAFF. Using reference TRBV2 and TRBJ1-1 for the parts outside the CDR3, the full variable domain is EPEVTQTPSHQVTQMGQEVILRCVPISNHLYFYWYRQILGQKVEFLVSFYNNEISEKSEIFDDQFSVERPDGSNFTLKIRSTKLEDSAMYFCATKLGTETEAFFGQGTRLTVV.

The chain combines TRBV20-1 with TRBJ1-2, with D possibly TRBD1 on 5 matching bases. The CDR3 spans 13 residues. The ends were cut back, 2 bases at V and 8 bases at J, with 15 bases in the middle. Germline V gene data show CDR1 as DFQATT and CDR2 as SNEGSKA (reference sequence). The CDR3 DNA reads as TGCAGTGCTAGATATACCGGCGGGGGGGGCTACACCTTC. Translating it yields CSARYTGGGGYTF.

The genes are TRBV7-9 and TRBJ2-5; D remains ambiguous. This CDR3 has 12 amino acids. Trimming removed 5 bases at V and 5 bases at J, with 9 bases between. The V gene's germline CDR1 is SEHNR and CDR2 FQNEAQ (reference sequence). CDR3 in amino acids: CASSGRSETQYF. The CDR3 DNA follows: TGTGCCAGCAGCGGACGATCGGAGACCCAGTACTTC.